The entry that follows covers one T cell receptor beta chain sequence. This clone was counted once. Its antigen remains unidentified. No base quality values were provided; no much bigger clone lies one nucleotide off. Taken from cysteine to phenylalanine, the CDR3 has 15 residues. Just the 45-base CDR3 DNA is kept, in frame starting at base 1. Looking up the germline V gene yields CDR1 SGHNT and CDR2 YENEEA. Trimming costs V 5 bases and J 3 bases, and their ends lie 17 bases apart. Reading the label with the study, this specimen's time point is: baseline before first vaccination. Vaccinee samples came from UK trials COV001 and COV002, including a single-blind randomized controlled phase 2/3 trial of AZD1222 (ChAdOx1 nCoV-19) in healthy adults. For TCRbeta chain sequencing, PBMC samples from trial participants were taken at day 0 and at day 28 after the second dose. This specimen belongs to a study of T cell responses to AZD1222 COVID-19 vaccine (dated by TCRdb to the early 2020s). In the study overall: AZD1222 recipients given second doses at about 4 weeks or at about 12 weeks were pooled, since spike-specific TCR depth and breadth were not found to differ between the two schedules. A total of about 250 trial participants underwent TCR sequencing, of whom more than 200 had received two doses of AZD1222 and approximately 25 had received two doses of the MenACWY control vaccine. Trial participants were enrolled by age into 18-55, 56-69 and 70-plus year subgroups, with roughly 160, 29 and 62 TCR-sequenced participants respectively.

The CDR3 regions of human TCRbeta chains were analyzed by immunosequencing. Under the source paper's analysis protocol: Repertoire TCRs were checked for matches against a reference library of SARS-CoV-2-specific TCRs that had been generated using the MIRA antigen-specificity platform. Breadth meant the fraction of unique TCRs that were SARS-CoV-2-associated, whereas depth meant the fraction of total T cells that were SARS-CoV-2-associated. Using the MIRA data, each spike-specific TCR was mapped to the spike region that the TCR reacts to and placed in a CD4 or CD8 class. Log10-transformed breadth and depth values were compared by one-way ANOVA with Sidak's multiple comparisons tests. Held by TCRdb, this immuneACCESS table contains in-frame sequences only and omits some clones. Under half of the omission traces to an unresolved V gene where checked; the cause of the rest is unknown. The V and J calls and clone size are taken from that table; D and trimming were inferred from the DNA. A total of some 97,000 clones appear in this sample, roughly nine tenths of them only once. Of the sample, 1.8% is held by the ten largest clones.

The study at large found these results: After two AZD1222 doses, spike-specific TCR breadth and depth were significantly higher than at day 0 and than in MenACWY recipients. Participants were mostly white British, with more females than males. The authors suggested clonal diversity may have been underestimated. The 56-69-year group was small, and its depth increase did not reach significance, likely because of low power. Only five or six AZD1222 recipients were SARS-CoV-2 seropositive at baseline, limiting conclusions about previously exposed vaccinees. The vaccine-associated CD4 TCRs covered the entire spike protein, and the dominant responses fell in regions 160-218 and 743-854. Nearly half of unique spike-specific TCRs reportedly recognized epitopes outside regions mutated in the B.1.351 and B.1.1.7 variants. Because no samples from the day 14 peak response were available, repertoires could be characterized only after the peak T cell response.

The source material was peripheral blood, sampled on day 0 of AZD1222 vaccination. The chain employs TRBV11-3 and TRBJ2-7; the D region possibly corresponds to TRBD2 (5 bases align). This sequence originates from an adult in good health. In nucleotides, the sequence is TGTGCCAGCAGCCCGGGAAATGGGAAATACTACGAGCAGTACTTC. It encodes CASSPGNGKYYEQYF. The variable domain in full, with residues beyond the CDR3 obtained from the reference TRBV11-3 and TRBJ2-7 genes, is EAGVVQSPRYKIIEKKQPVAFWCNPISGHNTLYWYLQNLGQGPELLIRYENEEAVDDSQLPKDRFSAERLKGVDSTLKIQPAELGDSAVYLCASSPGNGKYYEQYFGPGTRLTVT.